This TCR beta chain was observed in a study of blood T cell repertoires in COVID-19. Profiled with immunoSEQ multiplex PCR; TCRdb holds only in-frame clones, not every one. The repertoire holds roughly 190,000 clones, 88% seen once, with about 6.8% in the top ten. This receptor was taken from a woman aged 40 to 50 who had recovered from COVID-19. Specimen: peripheral blood.

The CDR3 DNA reads as TGTGCCAGCAGCGCGGGACTAGCGGGAGTCGAGACCCAGTACTTC. Amino acids: CASSAGLAGVETQYF. The chain carries TRBV7-7 and TRBJ2-5, with 14 bases fitting TRBD2. The CDR3 runs 15 residues. Germline CDR1 SSHAT, CDR2 FNYEAQ (reference sequence). J was trimmed by 5 bases and V by 5 bases; bases with no gene match: 4.